This T cell receptor (beta chain) was sequenced for a study of T cell responses to AZD1222 COVID-19 vaccine. Across the whole study: Recipients boosted at about 4 weeks or about 12 weeks are pooled. Study-level points and caveats: At study baseline, merely more than 5 AZD1222 recipients were seropositive. Donor demographics were predominantly white British with a female majority; clonal diversity may be underestimated. The study reported that nearly half of spike-specific TCRs target unmutated variant regions.

This clone occurred once. The target antigen is unknown. TCRdb keeps only in-frame clones here, not all; method: immunoSEQ multiplex PCR. Seen here are 180,000 or so clones, 94% observed once, and the top ten hold about 0.64%. The clonotype comes from an adult in good health. The source was peripheral blood, collected on day 0 of AZD1222 vaccination.

CDR3 DNA: TGTGCCAGCAGAACCCGAACCCCCCTTGTCGAGTACTTC. Translation gives CASRTRTPLVEYF. The genes are TRBV6-5 and TRBJ2-7; no definite D call. The germline gives CDR1 MNHEY, CDR2 SVGAGI. The CDR3 runs to 13 residues. Trimming stripped 6 bases from V and 11 bases from J, with 20 bases between.